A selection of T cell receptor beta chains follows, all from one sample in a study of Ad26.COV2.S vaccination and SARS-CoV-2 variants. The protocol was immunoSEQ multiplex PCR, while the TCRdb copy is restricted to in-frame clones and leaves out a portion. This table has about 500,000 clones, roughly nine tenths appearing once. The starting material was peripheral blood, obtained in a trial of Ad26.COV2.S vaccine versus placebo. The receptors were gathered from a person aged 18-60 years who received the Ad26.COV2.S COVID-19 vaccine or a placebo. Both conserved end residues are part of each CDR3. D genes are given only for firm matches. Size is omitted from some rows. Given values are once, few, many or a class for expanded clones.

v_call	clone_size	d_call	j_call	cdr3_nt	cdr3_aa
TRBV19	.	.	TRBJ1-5	TGTGCCAGTAATAAAGGGACTCTTCGTGCGGGCAATCAGCCCCAGCATTTT	CASNKGTLRAGNQPQHF
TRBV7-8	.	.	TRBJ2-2	TGTGCCAGCAGCTTTAAGGGCACCGGGGAGCTGTTTTTT	CASSFKGTGELFF
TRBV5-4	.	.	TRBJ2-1	TGTGCCAGCAGCTTAAACTATGAGCAGTTCTTC	CASSLNYEQFF
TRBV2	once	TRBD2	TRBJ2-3	TGTGCCAGCGCACCGGGACTAGCGGGAGGGCCGGAAGGCACAGATACGCAGTATTTT	CASAPGLAGGPEGTDTQYF
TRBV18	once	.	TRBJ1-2	TGTGCCAGCTCACCACGAGGGGATGGCTACACCTTC	CASSPRGDGYTF
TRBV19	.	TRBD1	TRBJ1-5	TGTGCCAGTAGACCGGACAGGGGAGGGAATCAGCCCCAGCATTTT	CASRPDRGGNQPQHF
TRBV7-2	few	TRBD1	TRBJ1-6	TGTGCCAGCAGCGAAGACAGGGGAAATTCACCCCTCCACTTT	CASSEDRGNSPLHF
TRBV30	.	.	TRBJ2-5	TGTGCCTGGAGTCGACAGGTCCAAGAGACCCAGTACTTC	CAWSRQVQETQYF
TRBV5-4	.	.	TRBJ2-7	TGTGCCAGCAGCCCAGGGGCATTCGGAGGGATTGGCTCCTACGAGCAGTACTTC	CASSPGAFGGIGSYEQYF
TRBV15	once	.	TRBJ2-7	TGTGCCACCAGCAGAGATTCGGGACGGAGTGTCTACGAGCAGTACTTC	CATSRDSGRSVYEQYF
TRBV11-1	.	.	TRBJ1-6	TGTGCCAGCAGCTTCAGCAGAGAATCACCCCTCCACTTT	CASSFSRESPLHF
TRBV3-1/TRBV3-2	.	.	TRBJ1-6	TGTGCCAGCAGCCAAGGACCAACCACCCTCCACTTT	CASSQGPTTLHF
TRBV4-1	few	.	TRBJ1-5	TGCGCCAGCAGCCAAGCTAGCAATCAGCCCCAGCATTTT	CASSQASNQPQHF
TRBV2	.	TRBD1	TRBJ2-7	TGTGCCACGGAGGAGGGCAGGGGGCGCGTGTTTGACGAGCAGTACTTC	CATEEGRGRVFDEQYF
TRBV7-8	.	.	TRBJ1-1	TGTGCCAGCAGCTCTCCAGGGAGGACTGAAGCTTTCTTT	CASSSPGRTEAFF
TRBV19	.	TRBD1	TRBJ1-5	TGTGCCAGTACCGTCTCGGACAGGAGCAATCAGCCCCAGCATTTT	CASTVSDRSNQPQHF
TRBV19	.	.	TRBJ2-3	TGTGCCAGTAGTATTGGGGGGGGGCGATCAGATACGCAGTATTTT	CASSIGGGRSDTQYF
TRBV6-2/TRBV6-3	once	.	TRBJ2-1	TGTGCCAGCAGTTATAGAGAACGCGGGACCATTTGGCAAAATGAGCAGTTCTTC	CASSYRERGTIWQNEQFF
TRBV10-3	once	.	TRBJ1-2	TGTGCCATCGGGGCGGGGCAGGGCCGTCTAAACTATGGCTACACCTTC	CAIGAGQGRLNYGYTF
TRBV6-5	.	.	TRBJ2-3	TGTGCCAGCAGTTTGAAGTGGGGCACAGATACGCAGTATTTT	CASSLKWGTDTQYF
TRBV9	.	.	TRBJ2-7	TGTGCCAGCAGCGGGGACCTCCGGGGCGAGCAGTACTTC	CASSGDLRGEQYF
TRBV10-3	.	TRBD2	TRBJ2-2	TGTGCCATCAACCGGTTGGGAGCGGGAGCAACCGGGGAGCTGTTTTTT	CAINRLGAGATGELFF
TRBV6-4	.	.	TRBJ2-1	TGTGCCAGCAGTGACTACGAAAACAATGAGCAGTTCTTC	CASSDYENNEQFF
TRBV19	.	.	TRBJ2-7	TGTGCCAGCTCCTCGCCCTTGGGGGCCCCGACCTACGAGCAGTACTTC	CASSSPLGAPTYEQYF
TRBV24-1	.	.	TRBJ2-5	TGTGCCACCAGTGATGCATCCCCCGAGACCCAGTACTTC	CATSDASPETQYF
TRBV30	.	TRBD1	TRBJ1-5	TGTGCCTTAACAGGGGGAGATATCCTGACAGAGAATCAGCCCCAGCATTTT	CALTGGDILTENQPQHF
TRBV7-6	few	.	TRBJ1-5	TGTGCCAGCAGCTTAGCGATTAGTGGGCAGCCCCAGCATTTT	CASSLAISGQPQHF
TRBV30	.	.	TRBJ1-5	TGTGCCTGGAGCGACCATACGACCAGGGGACGGGGGCCCCAGCATTTT	CAWSDHTTRGRGPQHF
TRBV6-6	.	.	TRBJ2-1	TGTGCCAGCAGTGGTGGCGGGAACTACAATGAGCAGTTCTTC	CASSGGGNYNEQFF
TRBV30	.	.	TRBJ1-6	TGTGCCTGGAGGAGAGAAAGTCTCAGGAATTCACCCCTCCACTTT	CAWRRESLRNSPLHF
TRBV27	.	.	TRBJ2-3	TGTGCCAGCAGTTTATCAGGGGATACGCAGTATTTT	CASSLSGDTQYF
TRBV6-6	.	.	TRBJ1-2	TGTGCCAGCAGTTACAAAGCGCTATATGGCTACACCTTC	CASSYKALYGYTF
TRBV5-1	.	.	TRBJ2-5	TGCGCCAGCAGCTTCACTTCAGGGGGGGAGACCCAGTACTTC	CASSFTSGGETQYF
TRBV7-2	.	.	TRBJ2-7	TGTGCCAGCAGCCCTAACTTTGGCGAGCAGTACTTC	CASSPNFGEQYF
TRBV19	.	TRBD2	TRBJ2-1	TGTGCCAGTAGAATTAGCGGGAGGGATGAGCAGTTCTTC	CASRISGRDEQFF
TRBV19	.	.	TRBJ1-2	TGTGCCAGTAAACTCGACGGTAGTGTAGGGGGCTACACCTTC	CASKLDGSVGGYTF
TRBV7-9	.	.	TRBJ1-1	TGTGCCAGCAGCTCACAGGGTGCGGGAGCTTTCTTT	CASSSQGAGAFF
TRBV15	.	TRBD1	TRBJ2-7	TGTGCCACCAGCGTGACAGGGGTCTCCTACGAGCAGTACTTC	CATSVTGVSYEQYF
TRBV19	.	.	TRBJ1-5	TGTGCCAGTAGTATTATTGGGGGGGGCTATCAGCCCCAGCATTTT	CASSIIGGGYQPQHF
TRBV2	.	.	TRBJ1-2	TGTGCCAGCAGTGACGCCCGGCCCTACTATGGCTACACCTTC	CASSDARPYYGYTF
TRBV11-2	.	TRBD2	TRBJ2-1	TGTGCCAGCAGCTTAGGTTCGAGCGGGAATTCGCTTGAGCAGTTCTTC	CASSLGSSGNSLEQFF
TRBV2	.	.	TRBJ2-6	TGTGCCAGCAGTTCCAGGACTGGGGCCAACGTCCTGACTTTC	CASSSRTGANVLTF
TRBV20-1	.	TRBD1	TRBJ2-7	TGCAGTGCTGGACAGGCCTACGAGCAGTACTTC	CSAGQAYEQYF
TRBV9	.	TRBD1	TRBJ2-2	TGTGCCAGCAGCGCCGGACAGGGGTCGAACACCGGGGAGCTGTTTTTT	CASSAGQGSNTGELFF
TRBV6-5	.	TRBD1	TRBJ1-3	TGTGCCAGCAGTTACTTACAGGGGGGAAACACCATATATTTT	CASSYLQGGNTIYF
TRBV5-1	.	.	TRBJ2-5	TGCGCCAGCGGACTCACAGGGTTTCCGGGGGAGACCCAGTACTTC	CASGLTGFPGETQYF
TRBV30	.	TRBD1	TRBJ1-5	TGTGCCTGGAGTGTACAGGGGAATCAGCCCCAGCATTTT	CAWSVQGNQPQHF
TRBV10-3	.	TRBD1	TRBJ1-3	TGTGCCATCAGCGCGACAGGGGCCTCTGGAAACACCATATATTTT	CAISATGASGNTIYF
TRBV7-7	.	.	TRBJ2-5	TGTGCTAGCAGCTTATATCAGGGGAGGAACGAGACCCAGTACTTC	CASSLYQGRNETQYF
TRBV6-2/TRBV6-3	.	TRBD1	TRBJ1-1	TGTGCCAGCAGTTGGAACGTGGCAGGGGGTAGGGCTGAAGCTTTCTTT	CASSWNVAGGRAEAFF
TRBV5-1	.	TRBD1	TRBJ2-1	TGCGCCAGCAGCTTGGACCTGGGACAGGTCTCGAGCGGGCAGTTCTTC	CASSLDLGQVSSGQFF
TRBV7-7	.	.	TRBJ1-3	TGTGCTAGCAGCGAAAGTCCCGCTGGAAACACCATATATTTT	CASSESPAGNTIYF
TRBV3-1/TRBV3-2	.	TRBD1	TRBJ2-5	TGTGCCAGCAGCCAAGGGGACGGGACAGGGAAAGAGACCCAGTACTTC	CASSQGDGTGKETQYF
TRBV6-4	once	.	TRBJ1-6	TGTGCCAGCAGTGAGGGGCTTAATTCACCCCTCCACTTT	CASSEGLNSPLHF
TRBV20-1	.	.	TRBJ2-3	TGCAGTGCTGGGACATCAGATACGCAGTATTTT	CSAGTSDTQYF
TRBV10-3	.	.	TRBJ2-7	TGTGCCATCAGTGGAGGGGGAGGGTACTACGAGCAGTACTTC	CAISGGGGYYEQYF
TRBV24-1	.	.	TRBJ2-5	TGTGCCACCAGTGACCTACGGACGGAGACCCAGTACTTC	CATSDLRTETQYF
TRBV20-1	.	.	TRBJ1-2	TGCAGTGCTAGTCGGTCCGGGGGCAGAGGCTACACCTTC	CSASRSGGRGYTF
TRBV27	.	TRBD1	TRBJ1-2	TGTGCCAGCAGTCCCCGGACAGGGGAAGGCTACACCTTC	CASSPRTGEGYTF